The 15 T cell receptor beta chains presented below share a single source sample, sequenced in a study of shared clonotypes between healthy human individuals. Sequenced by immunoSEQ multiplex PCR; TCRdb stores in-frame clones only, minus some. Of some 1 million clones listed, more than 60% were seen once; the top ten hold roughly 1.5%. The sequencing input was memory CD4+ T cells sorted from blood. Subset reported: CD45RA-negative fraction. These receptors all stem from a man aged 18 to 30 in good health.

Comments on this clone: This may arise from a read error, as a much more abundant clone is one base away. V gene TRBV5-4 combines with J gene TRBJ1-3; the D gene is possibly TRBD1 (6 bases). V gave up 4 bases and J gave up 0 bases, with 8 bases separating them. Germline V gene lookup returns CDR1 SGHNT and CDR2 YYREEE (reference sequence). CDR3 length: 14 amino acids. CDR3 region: CASSPDSSGNTIYF. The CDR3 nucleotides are TGTGCCAGCAGCCCGGACAGCTCTGGAAACACCATATATTTT.

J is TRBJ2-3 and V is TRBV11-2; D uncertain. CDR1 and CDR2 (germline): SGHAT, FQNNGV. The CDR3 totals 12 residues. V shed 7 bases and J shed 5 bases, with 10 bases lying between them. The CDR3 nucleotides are TGTGCCAGCATCGACTTGGGAGATACGCAGTATTTT. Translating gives CASIDLGDTQYF. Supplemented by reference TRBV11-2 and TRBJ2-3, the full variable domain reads EAGVAQSPRYKIIEKRQSVAFWCNPISGHATLYWYQQILGQGPKLLIQFQNNGVVDDSQLPKDRFSAERLKGVDSTLKIQPAKLEDSAVYLCASIDLGDTQYFGPGTRLTVL.

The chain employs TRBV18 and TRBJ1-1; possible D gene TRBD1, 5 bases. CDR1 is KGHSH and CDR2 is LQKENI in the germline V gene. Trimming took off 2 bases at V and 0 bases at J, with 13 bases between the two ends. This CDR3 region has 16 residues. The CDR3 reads CASSPTQPGMNTEAFF. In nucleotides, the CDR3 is TGTGCCAGCTCACCAACACAGCCAGGGATGAACACTGAAGCTTTCTTT.

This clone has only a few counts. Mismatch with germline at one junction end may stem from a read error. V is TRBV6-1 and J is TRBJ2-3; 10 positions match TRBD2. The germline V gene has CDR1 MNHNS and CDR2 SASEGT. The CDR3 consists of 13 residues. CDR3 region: CASRGETSGAPPF. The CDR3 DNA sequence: TGTGCCAGCAGGGGAGAAACTAGCGGGGCGCCGCCTTTT.

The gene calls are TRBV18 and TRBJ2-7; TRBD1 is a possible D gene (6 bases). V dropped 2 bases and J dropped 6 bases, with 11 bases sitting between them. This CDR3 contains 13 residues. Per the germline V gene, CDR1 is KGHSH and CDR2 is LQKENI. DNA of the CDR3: TGTGCCAGCTCACCAAATACAGGGTCCGAGCAGTACTTC. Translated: CASSPNTGSEQYF. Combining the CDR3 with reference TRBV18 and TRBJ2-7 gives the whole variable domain NAGVMQNPRHLVRRRGQEARLRCSPMKGHSHVYWYRQLPEEGLKFMVYLQKENIIDESGMPKERFSAEFPKEGPSILRIQQVVRGDSAAYFCASSPNTGSEQYFGPGTRLTVT.

CDR3 residues: CASQPLTVSNSPLHF. The CDR3 DNA reads TGTGCCAGCCAGCCGCTGACAGTCTCCAATTCACCCCTCCACTTT. This rearrangement joins TRBV2 to TRBJ1-6; possibly TRBD1 for D (5 bases). There are 15 residues in the CDR3. V was shortened by 8 bases and J by 7 bases, with 18 bases between the two germline ends. The V gene's germline CDR1 is SNHLY and CDR2 FYNNEI.

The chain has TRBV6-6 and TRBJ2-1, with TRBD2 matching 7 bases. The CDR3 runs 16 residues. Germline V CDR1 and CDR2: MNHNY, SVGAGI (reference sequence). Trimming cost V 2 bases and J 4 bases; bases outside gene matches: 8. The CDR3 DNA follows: TGTGCCAGCAGTTACCGGCGGGAGCAAACTTACAATGAGCAGTTCTTC. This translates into CASSYRREQTYNEQFF.

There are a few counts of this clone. The CDR3 reads CASSERDRVDQPQHF. The CDR3 DNA reads TGTGCCAGCAGTGAGAGGGACAGGGTAGACCAGCCCCAGCATTTT. The chain is built from TRBV6-1 and TRBJ1-5, with 9 bases matching TRBD1. Germline V CDR1 and CDR2: MNHNS, SASEGT. The CDR3 runs 15 residues. V lost 3 bases and J lost 7; bases outside the gene matches: 7.

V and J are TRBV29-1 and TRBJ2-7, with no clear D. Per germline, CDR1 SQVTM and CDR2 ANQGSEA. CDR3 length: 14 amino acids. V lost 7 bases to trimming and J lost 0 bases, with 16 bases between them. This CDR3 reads CSALKDRSSYEQYF. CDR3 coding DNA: TGCAGCGCGTTAAAGGACCGAAGCTCCTACGAGCAGTACTTC.

CDR3 nucleotide sequence: TGCGCCAGCAGCCAAGATGGCGGCAGGGGGAATTCACCCCTCCACTTT. It codes for CASSQDGGRGNSPLHF. The rearrangement uses TRBV4-3 and TRBJ1-6; TRBD1 agrees at 7 bases. The V gene's germline CDR1 is LGHNA and CDR2 YSLEER. The V gene end was trimmed by 0 bases and the J gene end by 7 bases; junction bases not matched to a gene: 6. The CDR3 contains 16 residues.

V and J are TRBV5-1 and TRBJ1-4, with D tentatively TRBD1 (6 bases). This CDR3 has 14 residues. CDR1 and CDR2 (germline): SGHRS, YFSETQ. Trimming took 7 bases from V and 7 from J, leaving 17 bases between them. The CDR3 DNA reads TGCGCCAGCTCCTCGGGGGGCGTGGGTGAAAAACTGTTTTTT. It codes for CASSSGGVGEKLFF.

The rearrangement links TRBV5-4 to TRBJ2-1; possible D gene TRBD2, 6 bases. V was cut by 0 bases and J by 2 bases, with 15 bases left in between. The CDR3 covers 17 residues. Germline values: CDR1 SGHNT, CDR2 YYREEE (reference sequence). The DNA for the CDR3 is TGTGCCAGCAGCTTGGGGTCGCCAGCGGGTACCTACAATGAGCAGTTCTTC. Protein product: CASSLGSPAGTYNEQFF. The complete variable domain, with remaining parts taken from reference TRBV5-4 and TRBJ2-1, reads ETGVTQSPTHLIKTRGQQVTLRCSSQSGHNTVSWYQQALGQGPQFIFQYYREEENGRGNFPPRFSGLQFPNYSSELNVNALELDDSALYLCASSLGSPAGTYNEQFFGPGTRLTVL.

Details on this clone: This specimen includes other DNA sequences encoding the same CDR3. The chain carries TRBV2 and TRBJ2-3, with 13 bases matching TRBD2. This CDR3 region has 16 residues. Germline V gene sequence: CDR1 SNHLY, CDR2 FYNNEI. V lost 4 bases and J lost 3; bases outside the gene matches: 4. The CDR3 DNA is TGTGCCAGCAGTGGGACTAGCGGGAGATCTACAGATACGCAGTATTTT. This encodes CASSGTSGRSTDTQYF.

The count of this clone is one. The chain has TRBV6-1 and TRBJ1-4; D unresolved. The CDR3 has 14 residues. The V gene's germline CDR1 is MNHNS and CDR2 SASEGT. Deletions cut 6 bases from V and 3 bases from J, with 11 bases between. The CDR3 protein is CASSGGISNEKLFF. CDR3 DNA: TGTGCCAGCAGCGGTGGGATTTCTAATGAAAAACTGTTTTTT.

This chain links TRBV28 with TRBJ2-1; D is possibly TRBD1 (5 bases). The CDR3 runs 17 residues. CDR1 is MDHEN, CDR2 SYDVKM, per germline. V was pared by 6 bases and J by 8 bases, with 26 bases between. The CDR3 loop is CASRSTRAVHLGDEQFF. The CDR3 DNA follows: TGTGCCAGCAGAAGTACCAGGGCAGTACATTTAGGCGATGAGCAGTTCTTC.